The next 9 T cell receptor beta chains were all read from a single sample in a study of tumor and adjacent non-tumor tissue in lung cancer. A modified ARM-PCR protocol with three rounds of nested PCR amplified TCRbeta. TCRdb passed the multiplex PCR reads through MiXCR, listing each CDR3 protein once. The sample has about 120,000 distinct CDR3 sequences; about 66% are singletons. No cell sorting was done before RNA was extracted from the tissue. Input material: lung tumor tissue. Receptors originate from a man under 40 with non-small cell lung cancer.

This rearrangement joins TRBV6-5 to TRBJ1-4; a weak D match, TRBD1 (5 bases). In germline, CDR1 is MNHEY, CDR2 SVGAGI. This CDR3 comprises 16 residues. In nucleotides, the CDR3 is TGTGCATGCAGCCCCGAGATAGGGACGTGGAGAGAAAAACTGTTTTTT. The encoded protein is CACSPEIGTWREKLFF.

About this clonotype itself: This could be a read error, since a much larger clone is one nucleotide away. The chain couples TRBV4-2 to TRBJ2-5; no firm D call. The CDR3 spans 14 residues. The V gene's germline CDR1 is LGHNA and CDR2 YNFKEQ. This CDR3 reads CASTQERNRETQYF. The CDR3, as DNA: TGTGCCAGCACCCAAGAACGTAACCGAGAGACCCAGTACTTC.

With regard to this clonotype: Given a far larger clone just one base away, this is likely a sequencing read error. The V gene is TRBV20-1, the J gene TRBJ2-7; D may correspond to TRBD1 or TRBD2 (5 bases each). In germline, CDR1 is DFQATT, CDR2 SNEGSKA (reference sequence). The CDR3 length is 11 residues. With 6 bases removed from V and 6 bases from J, the gap between germline ends came to 12 bases. The CDR3 here is CSAKGPCEQYF. The CDR3, as DNA: TGCAGTGCCAAGGGACCCTGCGAGCAGTACTTC.

The sample holds many counts of this clonotype. This chain links TRBV6-5 with TRBJ1-3, with D perhaps TRBD1 (5 bases). This CDR3 region has 15 residues. Germline V gene lookup returns CDR1 MNHEY and CDR2 SVGAGI. Trimming stripped 6 bases from V and 2 bases from J, with 14 bases between. CDR3 bases: TGTGCCAGCAGGCGAAGGGCAGGGACTGGAAACACCATATATTTT. Translated, it gives CASRRRAGTGNTIYF.

The chain joins TRBV11-3 to TRBJ2-1; no clear D gene. From germline, CDR1 is SGHNT and CDR2 YENEEA. The CDR3 extends over 8 amino acids. V was trimmed by 11 bases and J by 16 bases, leaving 12 bases between them. Here the CDR3 reads CARSFGFF. The CDR3 coding sequence is TGTGCCCGGAGCTTCGGTTTCTTC.

Of note for this clonotype: A single base separates this from a much larger clone, so it may be a read error. The chain is built from TRBV24-1 and TRBJ2-1; 11 bases agree with TRBD2. Unmatched junction bases numbered 11, after V lost 5 bases and J lost 9 bases. CDR1 and CDR2 from the germline V gene are KGHDR and SFDVKD. This CDR3 spans 16 amino acids. The CDR3 nucleotides read TGTGCCACCAGTGGCCTTACTAGCGGGAGCGGCAGTGAGCAGTTCTTC. Translating gives CATSGLTSGSGSEQFF.

The J gene is TRBJ1-5, the V gene TRBV5-5; TRBD1 matches at 7 bases. The CDR3 spans 14 residues. Germline trimming cut 4 bases from V and 3 bases from J; bases unmatched to any gene: 4. CDR1 and CDR2 from the germline V gene are SGHKS and YYEKEE (reference sequence). The CDR3 sequence: CASSQQGNNQPQHF. CDR3 sequence (DNA): TGTGCCAGCAGCCAACAGGGGAACAATCAGCCCCAGCATTTT.

This clonotype was recorded many times. The chain has TRBV5-6 and TRBJ2-3, with D possibly being TRBD2 (5 bases). Germline CDR1 is SGHDT and CDR2 is YYEEEE. The ends were cut back, 3 bases at V and 3 bases at J, with 8 bases in the middle. The CDR3 covers 13 residues. This CDR3 reads CASSSDSTDTQYF. Written as DNA, the CDR3 is TGTGCCAGCAGCTCGGACTCGACAGATACGCAGTATTTT.

In the case of this clonotype: A read error may be the cause here, since a much bigger clone is one base away. The chain couples TRBV5-4 to TRBJ2-1; D is perhaps TRBD2 (5 bases). The germline CDR1 and CDR2 sequences are SGHNT and YYREEE (reference sequence). V shed 3 bases and J shed 2 bases, with 15 bases lying between them. CDR3 length equals 16 residues. CDR3 in amino acids: CASSYLGSGPYNEQFF. DNA for the CDR3: TGTGCCAGCAGCTACTTGGGCAGCGGCCCCTACAATGAGCAGTTCTTC.